The next 13 T cell receptor beta chains were all read from a single sample in a study of CD8 T cells in Susac syndrome. Reverse transcription of 0.5 to 1 ug RNA was performed with random hexamers. TCRdb used MiXCR to reprocess the immunoSEQ multiplex PCR reads, holding one entry per CDR3 protein. The profile shows a few hundred thousand distinct CDR3 sequences, 95% of them singletons. Sequencing was done on a sample of CD4+ T cells from PBMCs. The receptors shown here come from a human donor with multiple sclerosis.

The chain couples TRBV15 to TRBJ1-2; no clear D. Germline CDR1 LNHNV, CDR2 YYDKDF (reference sequence). The V gene lost 3 bases and the J gene lost 4 bases, with 15 bases spanning the gap. This CDR3 is built from 15 residues. As DNA, the CDR3 is TGTGCCACCAGCAGGGGCCGGACGAACGCCTATGGCTACACCTTC. It is translated as CATSRGRTNAYGYTF.

The CDR3 bases are TGTGCCAGCAGCGTAGCGGGACAGCTGAACACTGAAGCTTTCTTT. It specifies CASSVAGQLNTEAFF. The rearrangement links TRBV9 to TRBJ1-1; TRBD1 matches at 7 bases. Germline values: CDR1 SGDLS, CDR2 YYNGEE. V lost 0 bases to trimming and J lost 0 bases; unmatched junction nucleotides: 2. This CDR3 comprises 15 residues.

The CDR3 reads CASSRGGKQPQHF. CDR3 bases: TGTGCCAGCAGCCGGGGGGGGAAACAGCCCCAGCATTTT. This sequence joins TRBV3-1 and TRBJ1-5; D possibly corresponds to TRBD1 (5 bases). Trimming left V 4 bases short and J 7 bases short, with 11 bases between. The CDR3 is made up of 13 amino acids. The germline V gene encodes CDR1 LGHDT and CDR2 YNNKEL (reference sequence).

J is TRBJ2-1 and V is TRBV12-3 or TRBV12-4; D is unclear. There are 14 residues in the CDR3. V was pared by 6 bases and J by 2 bases, with 11 bases between. The CDR3 sequence is CASSVPGPYNEQFF. CDR3 nucleotide sequence: TGTGCCAGCAGCGTTCCCGGACCCTACAATGAGCAGTTCTTC.

The CDR3 nucleotides read TGCAGCGTTAAGAGACAGGGAAGCGCTGAAGCTTTCTTT. Residues: CSVKRQGSAEAFF. The chain combines TRBV29-1 with TRBJ1-1; 7 positions agree with TRBD1. J gave up 6 bases and V 5 bases, and 9 bases lay outside the gene matches. Germline V gives CDR1 SQVTM, CDR2 ANQGSEA. CDR3 length: 13 residues.

The J gene is TRBJ1-5, the V gene TRBV30, with D uncertain. The CDR3 is 17 amino acids. Germline CDR1 GTSNPN, CDR2 SVGIG (reference sequence). With 0 bases removed from V and 0 bases from J, the gap between germline ends came to 15 bases. The CDR3 DNA sequence: TGTGCCTGGAGTGTACGGGGTGGAGGGTCTAGCAATCAGCCCCAGCATTTT. The encoded protein is CAWSVRGGGSSNQPQHF.

CDR3 nucleotide sequence: TGCAGTGCAAAACTAGCGGGGGCGCCCAATGAGCAGTTCTTC. Protein product: CSAKLAGAPNEQFF. V and J are TRBV20-1 and TRBJ2-1, with 11 bases fitting TRBD2. The germline gives CDR1 DFQATT, CDR2 SNEGSKA (reference sequence). CDR3 size: 14 residues. The J segment lost 6 bases and the V segment lost 6 bases, leaving 7 bases of the junction unmatched.

The chain couples TRBV7-6 to TRBJ2-1; D is uncertain. CDR3 length equals 12 residues. Looked up from germline, CDR1 is SGHVS and CDR2 is FNYEAQ. Between the trimmed V and J ends, which lost 1 base and 8 bases, there was a span of 6 bases. CDR3 DNA sequence: TGTGCCAGCAGCTTAGTAGAGGATGAGCAGTTCTTC. This gives the protein CASSLVEDEQFF. The variable domain in full, with the rest retrieved from reference TRBV7-6 and TRBJ2-1, is GAGVSQSPRYKVTKRGQDVALRCDPISGHVSLYWYRQALGQGPEFLTYFNYEAQQDKSGLPNDRFSAERPEGSISTLTIQRTEQRDSAMYRCASSLVEDEQFFGPGTRLTVL.

The chain employs TRBV29-1 and TRBJ1-4; D is unresolved. The CDR3 length is 11 residues. Trimming shortened V by 6 bases and J by 8 bases, and 10 bases separated the two germline ends. Germline CDR1 and CDR2: SQVTM and ANQGSEA. For the CDR3, the DNA is TGCAGCGTGGAGGTTAGCGAAAAACTGTTTTTT. Its protein is CSVEVSEKLFF.

The chain employs TRBV2 and TRBJ1-5; TRBD1 matches 9 bases. The CDR3 loop spans 13 amino acids. Germline values: CDR1 SNHLY, CDR2 FYNNEI. After removal of 4 bases from V and 6 bases from J, the junction contained 1 base not matched to a gene. The CDR3 spells CASSADRGQPQHF. The CDR3 DNA follows: TGTGCCAGCAGTGCGGACAGGGGTCAGCCCCAGCATTTT.

The chain is built from TRBV29-1 and TRBJ1-2; a weak D match, TRBD1 (5 bases). The CDR3 covers 12 residues. CDR1 and CDR2 from the germline V gene are SQVTM and ANQGSEA. V lost 0 bases to trimming and J lost 7 bases, with 9 bases between them. The CDR3 nucleotides read TGCAGCGTTGAAGATCCAGGGAGTGGCTACACCTTC. Its translation: CSVEDPGSGYTF.

Only one count was recorded for this clonotype. This sequence joins TRBV15 and TRBJ2-5; 8 nucleotides match TRBD1. Germline-derived CDR1 and CDR2 are LNHNV and YYDKDF (reference sequence). The CDR3 has 15 amino acids. Trimming removed 0 bases from V and 5 bases from J; junction bases left unmatched: 5. CDR3 in amino acids: CATSRDQGAEETQYF. In DNA, the CDR3 is TGTGCCACCAGCAGAGATCAGGGGGCCGAGGAGACCCAGTACTTC. Combining the CDR3 with reference TRBV15 and TRBJ2-5 gives the whole variable domain DAMVIQNPRYQVTQFGKPVTLSCSQTLNHNVMYWYQQKSSQAPKLLFHYYDKDFNNEADTPDNFQSRRPNTSFCFLDIRSPGLGDTAMYLCATSRDQGAEETQYFGPGTRLLVL.

This sequence joins TRBV3-1 and TRBJ1-2; no clear D. The V and J ends lost 1 base and 14 bases respectively, with 11 bases between them. Germline assignment: CDR1 LGHDT and CDR2 YNNKEL (reference sequence). This CDR3 is built from 11 residues. CDR3 loop: CASSQGVTWTF. In DNA, the CDR3 is TGTGCCAGCAGCCAAGGAGTCACTTGGACCTTC.